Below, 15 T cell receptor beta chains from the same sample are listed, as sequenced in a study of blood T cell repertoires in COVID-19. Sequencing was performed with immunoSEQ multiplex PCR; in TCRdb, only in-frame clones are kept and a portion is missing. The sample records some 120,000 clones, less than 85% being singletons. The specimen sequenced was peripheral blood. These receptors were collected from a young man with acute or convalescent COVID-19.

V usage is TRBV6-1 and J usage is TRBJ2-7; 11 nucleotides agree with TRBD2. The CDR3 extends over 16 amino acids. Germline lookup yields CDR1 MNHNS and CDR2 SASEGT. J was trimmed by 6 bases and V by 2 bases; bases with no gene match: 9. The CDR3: CASSEQGLAGGGEQYV. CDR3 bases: TGTGCCAGCAGTGAACAAGGTCTAGCGGGAGGCGGCGAGCAGTACGTC.

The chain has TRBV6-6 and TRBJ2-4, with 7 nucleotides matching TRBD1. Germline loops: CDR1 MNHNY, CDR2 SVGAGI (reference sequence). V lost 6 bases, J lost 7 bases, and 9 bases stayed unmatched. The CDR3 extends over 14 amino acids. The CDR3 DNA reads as TGTGCCAGCAGCTCACAGGGGAGTACGAACATTCAGTACTTC. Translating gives CASSSQGSTNIQYF.

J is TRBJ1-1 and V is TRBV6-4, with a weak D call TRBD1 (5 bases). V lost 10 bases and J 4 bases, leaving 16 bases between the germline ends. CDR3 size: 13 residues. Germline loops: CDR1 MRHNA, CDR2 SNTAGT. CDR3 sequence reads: CATRQTMGTEAFF. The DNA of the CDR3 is TGTGCCACCAGACAGACCATGGGCACTGAAGCTTTCTTT.

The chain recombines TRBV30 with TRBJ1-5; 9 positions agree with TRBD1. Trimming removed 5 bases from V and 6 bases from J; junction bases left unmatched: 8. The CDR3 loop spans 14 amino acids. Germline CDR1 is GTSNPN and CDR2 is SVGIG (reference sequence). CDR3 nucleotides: TGTGCCTGGGCCACCGGGACAGGGATTCAGCCCCAGCATTTT. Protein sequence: CAWATGTGIQPQHF.

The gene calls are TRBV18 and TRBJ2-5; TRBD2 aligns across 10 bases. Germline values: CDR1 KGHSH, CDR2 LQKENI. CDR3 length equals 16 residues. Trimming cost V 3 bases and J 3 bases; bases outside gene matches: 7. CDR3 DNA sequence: TGTGCCAGCTCACCCCTCAGGCTAGCGGGAGAAGAGACCCAGTACTTC. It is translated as CASSPLRLAGEETQYF.

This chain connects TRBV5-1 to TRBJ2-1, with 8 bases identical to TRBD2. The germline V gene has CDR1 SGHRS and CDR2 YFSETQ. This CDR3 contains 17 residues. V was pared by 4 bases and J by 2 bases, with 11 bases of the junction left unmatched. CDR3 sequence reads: CASSGLDGRDTYNEQFF. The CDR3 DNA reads TGCGCCAGCAGCGGCTTGGACGGGAGGGATACCTACAATGAGCAGTTCTTC.

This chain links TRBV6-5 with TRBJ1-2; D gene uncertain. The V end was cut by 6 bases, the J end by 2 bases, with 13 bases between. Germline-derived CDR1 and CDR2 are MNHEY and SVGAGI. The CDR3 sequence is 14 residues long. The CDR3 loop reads CASRLAGSNYGYTF. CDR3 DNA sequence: TGTGCCAGCAGGCTAGCGGGGTCCAACTATGGCTACACCTTC.

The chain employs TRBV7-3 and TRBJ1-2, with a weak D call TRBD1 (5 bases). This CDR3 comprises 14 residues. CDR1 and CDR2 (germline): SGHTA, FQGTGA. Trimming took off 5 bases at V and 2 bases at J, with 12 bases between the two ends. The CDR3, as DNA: TGTGCCAGCAGCCCCACCGGGGGGAACTATGGCTACACCTTC. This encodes CASSPTGGNYGYTF.

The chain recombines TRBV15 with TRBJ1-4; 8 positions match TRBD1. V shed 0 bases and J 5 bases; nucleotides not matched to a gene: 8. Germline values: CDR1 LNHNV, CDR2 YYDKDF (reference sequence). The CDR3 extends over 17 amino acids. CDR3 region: CATSRERGQGPNEKLFF. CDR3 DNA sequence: TGTGCCACCAGCAGAGAGCGAGGACAGGGACCCAATGAAAAACTGTTTTTT.

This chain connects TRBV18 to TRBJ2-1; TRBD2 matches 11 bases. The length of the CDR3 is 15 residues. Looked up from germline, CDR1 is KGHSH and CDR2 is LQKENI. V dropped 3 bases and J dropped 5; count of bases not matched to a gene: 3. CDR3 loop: CASSPGTSGNNEQFF. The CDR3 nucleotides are TGTGCCAGCTCACCCGGGACTAGCGGAAACAATGAGCAGTTCTTC.

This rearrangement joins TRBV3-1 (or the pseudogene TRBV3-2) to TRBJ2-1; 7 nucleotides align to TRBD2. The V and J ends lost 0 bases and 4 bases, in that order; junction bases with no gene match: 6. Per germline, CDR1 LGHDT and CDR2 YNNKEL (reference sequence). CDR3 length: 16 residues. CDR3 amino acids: CASSQEPAGRYNEQFF. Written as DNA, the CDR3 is TGTGCCAGCAGCCAAGAACCAGCGGGACGATACAATGAGCAGTTCTTC.

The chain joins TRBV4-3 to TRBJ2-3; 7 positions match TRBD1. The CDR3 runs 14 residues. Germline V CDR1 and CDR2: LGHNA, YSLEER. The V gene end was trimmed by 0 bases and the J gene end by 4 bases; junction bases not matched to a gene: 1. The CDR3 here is CASSQEGGADTQYF. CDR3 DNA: TGCGCCAGCAGCCAAGAAGGGGGCGCAGATACGCAGTATTTT.

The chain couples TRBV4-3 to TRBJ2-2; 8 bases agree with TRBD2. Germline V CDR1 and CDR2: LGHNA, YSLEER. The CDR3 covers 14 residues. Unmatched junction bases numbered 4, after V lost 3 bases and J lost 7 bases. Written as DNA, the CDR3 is TGCGCCAGCAGCCATCGCAGCGGGGGCGGGGAGCTGTTTTTT. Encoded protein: CASSHRSGGGELFF.

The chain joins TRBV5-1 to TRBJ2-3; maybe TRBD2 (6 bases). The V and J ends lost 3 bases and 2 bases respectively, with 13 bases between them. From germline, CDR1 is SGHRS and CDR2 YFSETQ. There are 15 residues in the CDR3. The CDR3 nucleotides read TGCGCCAGCAGCTCAGGCGGGGCACCCACAGATACGCAGTATTTT. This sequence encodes CASSSGGAPTDTQYF.

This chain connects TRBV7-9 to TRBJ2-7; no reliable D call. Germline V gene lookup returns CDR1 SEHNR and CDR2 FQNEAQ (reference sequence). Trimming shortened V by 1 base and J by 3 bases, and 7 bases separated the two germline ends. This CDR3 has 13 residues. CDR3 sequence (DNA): TGTGCCAGCAGCTTAGGTCCGGGCTACGAGCAGTACGTC. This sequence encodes CASSLGPGYEQYV.